What follows is one T cell receptor beta chain and its context. Seattle's cohort entered during active infection and was followed longitudinally. The V end was cut by 10 bases, the J end by 1 base, with 22 bases between. Looked up from germline, CDR1 is SNHLY and CDR2 is FYNNEI. The CDR3 loop spans 16 amino acids. This sample is part of a study of blood T cell repertoires in COVID-19. Study-wide background: Whether acute or convalescent, the COVID-19 samples came from the United States, Italy and Spain. Sources were T cells, B-cell-depleted T cells, or PBMCs; the material itself was cDNA or gDNA.

In the original workflow: Quantification of nucleated cells was approximated via reference gene primer amplification. Here immunoSEQ multiplex PCR was the method, and the copy in TCRdb shows in-frame clones only, minus some. The V and J calls and clone size were taken over from that table, and D and trimming were inferred from the DNA. In the table there are around 210,000 clones, roughly four fifths of which are singletons. The chain is built from TRBV2 and TRBJ1-2; D may be TRBD1 (6 bases). Material: peripheral blood. The source of this sequence is a woman at least 80 years old with COVID-19, enrolled during active disease. CDR3 nucleotide sequence: TGTGCCATCGTCAAGCCATACAGGGCGGATAACTATGGCTACACCTTC. It yields the protein CAIVKPYRADNYGYTF. Full variable domain (remainder filled in from reference TRBV2 and TRBJ1-2): EPEVTQTPSHQVTQMGQEVILRCVPISNHLYFYWYRQILGQKVEFLVSFYNNEISEKSEIFDDQFSVERPDGSNFTLKIRSTKLEDSAMYFCAIVKPYRADNYGYTFGSGTRLTVV.